Here is one T cell receptor beta chain with its context. The antigen is unknown. This entry is derived from a study of blood T cells in healthy people across ages. Broader study findings: As naive T cell percentage varied, TCR beta diversity correlated strongly with it. PBMCs went unsorted, and a conclusive naive versus antigen-experienced comparison was therefore prevented.

Combining a sample-barcoded 5' primer with a J-beta primer mix, a second PCR ran for roughly 6 to 12 cycles. TCRdb re-derived calls from the 5' RACE reads in MiXCR, one entry per CDR3 protein. The sample has hundreds of thousands of distinct CDR3 sequences, 55% to 75% seen once. Every participating donor contributed about 10 milliliters of peripheral blood through a draw. This CDR3 region has 15 residues. CDR1 is SNHLY, CDR2 FYNNEI, per germline. Trimming cost V 5 bases and J 5 bases; bases outside gene matches: 11. The sequence was collected from a young man in good health. The J gene is TRBJ1-2, the V gene TRBV2, with 7 bases lining up with TRBD1. The sample comprised blood. In DNA form, the CDR3 reads TGTGCCAGCAGTTGGGGACCTTCGACAGGGTATGGCTACACCTTC. Translated, it gives CASSWGPSTGYGYTF.